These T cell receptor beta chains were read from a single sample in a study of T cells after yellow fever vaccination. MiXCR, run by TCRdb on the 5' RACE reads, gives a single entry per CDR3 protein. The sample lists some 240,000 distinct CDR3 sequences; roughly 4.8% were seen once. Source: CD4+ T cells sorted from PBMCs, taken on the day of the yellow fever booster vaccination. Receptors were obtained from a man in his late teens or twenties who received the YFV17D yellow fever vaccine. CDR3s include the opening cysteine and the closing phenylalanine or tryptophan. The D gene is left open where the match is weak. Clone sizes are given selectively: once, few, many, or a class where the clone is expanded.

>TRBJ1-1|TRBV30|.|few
TGTGCCTGGAGTATACAGCATGAAGCTTTCTTT
CAWSIQHEAFF
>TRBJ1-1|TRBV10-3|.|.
TGTGCCATCAGTGCCCGGATTGAAATGAACACTGAAGCTTTCTTT
CAISARIEMNTEAFF
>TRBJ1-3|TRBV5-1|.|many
TGCGCCAGCACCCTGCAGCCTGGAAACACCATATATTTT
CASTLQPGNTIYF
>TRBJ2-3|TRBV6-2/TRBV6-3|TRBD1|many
TGTGCCAGCAGACGAACGGGACAGTCCCACACAGATACGCAGTATTTT
CASRRTGQSHTDTQYF
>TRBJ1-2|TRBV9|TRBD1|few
TGTGCCAGCAGCGCCTGGACAGGGATTGGCTACACCTTC
CASSAWTGIGYTF
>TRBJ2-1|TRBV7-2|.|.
TGTGCCAGCAGCTTGGGCCTGGGATTCGATGAGCAGTTCTTC
CASSLGLGFDEQFF
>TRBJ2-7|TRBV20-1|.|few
TGCAGTGCTAGACTCCTATCAGGGATGAGCGAGCAGTACTTC
CSARLLSGMSEQYF
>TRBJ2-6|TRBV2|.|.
TGTGCCAGCAAGGCCGGCTCTGGGGCCAACGTCCTGACTTTC
CASKAGSGANVLTF
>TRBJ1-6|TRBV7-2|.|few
TGTGCCAGCAGCTTAGGGGGGGTCTCAGCCTCACCCCTCCACTTT
CASSLGGVSASPLHF
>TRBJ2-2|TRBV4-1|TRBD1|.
TGCGCCAGCAGCCAATTCGACAGGGAGTTTCGATTCGGGGAGCTGTTTTTT
CASSQFDREFRFGELFF
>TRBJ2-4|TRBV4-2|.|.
TGTGCCAGCAGCCAAGCCGGAGGAGGCATTCAGTACTTC
CASSQAGGGIQYF
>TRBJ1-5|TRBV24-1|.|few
TGTGCCACCAGTGATTTGCTGCACGAAATTAGCAATCAGCCCCAGCATTTT
CATSDLLHEISNQPQHF
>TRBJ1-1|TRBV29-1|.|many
TGCAGCGCTGGGGGGACATCCGGGATGAACACTGAAGCTTTCTTT
CSAGGTSGMNTEAFF
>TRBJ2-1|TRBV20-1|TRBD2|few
TGCAGTGCTAAGCGGGGGGGGAATGAGCAGTTCTTC
CSAKRGGNEQFF
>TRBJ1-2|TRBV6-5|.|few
TGTGCCAGCAGCCGGGGCTGGGACGCGACCTATGGCTACACCTTC
CASSRGWDATYGYTF
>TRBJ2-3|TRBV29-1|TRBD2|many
TGCAGCGTCGTAATAGCGGGGGGCGCCACAGATACGCAGTATTTT
CSVVIAGGATDTQYF
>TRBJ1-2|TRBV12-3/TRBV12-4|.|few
TGTGCCAGCAGTTTAGTATCAGGGAACTATGGCTACACCTTC
CASSLVSGNYGYTF
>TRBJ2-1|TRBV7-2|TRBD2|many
TGTGCCAGCAGTTGGACTAGCGGGGCTTACAATGAGCAGTTCTTC
CASSWTSGAYNEQFF
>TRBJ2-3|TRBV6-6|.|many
TGTGCCAGCAGTTCCCCCCCCGGAAGAAGCACAGATACGCAGTATTTT
CASSSPPGRSTDTQYF
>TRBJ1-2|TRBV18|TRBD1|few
TGTGCCAGCTCGCCGGACAGGGATAACTATGGCTACACCTTC
CASSPDRDNYGYTF
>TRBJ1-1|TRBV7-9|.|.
TGTGCCAGCAGCTTACCGGACAAGCCGAACACTGAAGCTTTCTTT
CASSLPDKPNTEAFF
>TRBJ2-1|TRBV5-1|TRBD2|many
TGCGCCAGCAGCTCGACTAGCGGGGGGGACAATGAGCAGTTCTTC
CASSSTSGGDNEQFF
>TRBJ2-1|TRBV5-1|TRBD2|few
TGCGCCAGCAGCGCGGGGGGGACTAGCGGGGGCGCCGGGTTCTTC
CASSAGGTSGGAGFF
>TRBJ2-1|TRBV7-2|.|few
TGTGCCAGCAGCCCCTGGGCTTACAATGAGCAGTTCTTC
CASSPWAYNEQFF
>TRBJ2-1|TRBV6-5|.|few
TGTGCCAGCAGTTACACTGGGGCGACCTACAATGAGCAGTTCTTC
CASSYTGATYNEQFF
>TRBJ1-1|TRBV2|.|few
TGTGCCAGCAGTGAAAATAGGGCAGTATACACTGAAGCTTTCTTT
CASSENRAVYTEAFF
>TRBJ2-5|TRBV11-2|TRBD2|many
TGTGCCAGCAGCCGGGGGGACCAAGAGACCCAGTACTTC
CASSRGDQETQYF
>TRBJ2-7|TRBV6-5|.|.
TGTGCCAGCAGTTACGGTGGGGAGCAGTACTTC
CASSYGGEQYF
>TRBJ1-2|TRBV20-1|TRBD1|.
TGCAGTGCTAGAGTTTCGGGACAGGGGGCTTATGGCTACACCTTC
CSARVSGQGAYGYTF
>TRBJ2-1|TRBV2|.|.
TGTGCCAGCAGTGAAAGGAGCTCGGAGGAGTTCTTC
CASSERSSEEFF
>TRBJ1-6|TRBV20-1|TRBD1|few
TGCAGTGCTAGTCGGTCAGGGGGCAATTCACCCCTCCACTTT
CSASRSGGNSPLHF
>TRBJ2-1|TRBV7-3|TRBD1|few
TGTGCCAGCAGCCAACGGGCAGGGGGCGCGGATGAGCAGTTCTTC
CASSQRAGGADEQFF
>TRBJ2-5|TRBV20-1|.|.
TGCAGTACCTTAGGGGGGGTAGAGGAGACCCAGTACTTC
CSTLGGVEETQYF
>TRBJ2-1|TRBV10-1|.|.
TGCGCCAGCAGTGAGTCGATAGGGAGCTCCTACAATGAGCAGTTCTTC
CASSESIGSSYNEQFF
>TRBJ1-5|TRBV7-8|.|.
TGTGCCAGCAGTCAAACAGGGTACCAGCCCCAGCATTTT
CASSQTGYQPQHF
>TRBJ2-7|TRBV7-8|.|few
TGTGCCAGCAGCTTACTGAGGGCATCCTACGAGCAGTACTTC
CASSLLRASYEQYF
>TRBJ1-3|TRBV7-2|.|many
TGTGCCAGCTCCCTCCCGGGACGGGGAAACACCATATATTTT
CASSLPGRGNTIYF
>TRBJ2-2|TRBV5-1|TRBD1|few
TGCGCCAGCAGCTCAGGCGTAACAGGGGGTCGGTACACCGGGGAGCTGTTTTTT
CASSSGVTGGRYTGELFF
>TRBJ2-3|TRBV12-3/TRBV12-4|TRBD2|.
TGTGCCAGCACCGAGCGGGGGGCCGTAGATACGCAGTATTTT
CASTERGAVDTQYF
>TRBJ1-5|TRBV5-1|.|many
TGCGCCAGCAGCAGGGACACGGATCAGCCCCAGCATTTT
CASSRDTDQPQHF
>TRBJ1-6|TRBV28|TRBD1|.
TGTGCCAGCAGTCGATCGACAGGGCGGGGCTCACCCCTCCACTTT
CASSRSTGRGSPLHF
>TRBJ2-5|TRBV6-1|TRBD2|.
TGTGCCAGCAGTGAACTTGGGGGGGTCCGACAAGAGACCCAGTACTTC
CASSELGGVRQETQYF
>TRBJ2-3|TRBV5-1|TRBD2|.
TGCGCCAGCACCCGGACTAGCGGGGGGGGACCTGGCACAGATACGCAGTATTTT
CASTRTSGGGPGTDTQYF
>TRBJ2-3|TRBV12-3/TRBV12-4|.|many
TGTGCCAGCAGTTCGTCCAGGGGGGAACATACGCAGTATTTT
CASSSSRGEHTQYF
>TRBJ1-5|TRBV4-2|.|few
TGTGCCAGCAGCCAAGAACCGCTGGGCAATCAGCCCCAGCATTTT
CASSQEPLGNQPQHF
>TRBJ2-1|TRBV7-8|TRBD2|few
TGTGCCAGCAGCCTTGAAGCGGGGGGGCGCTACAATGAGCAGTTCTTC
CASSLEAGGRYNEQFF
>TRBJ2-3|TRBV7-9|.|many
TGTGCCAGCAGCCCCCTCACTGGGCGGGATACGCAGTATTTT
CASSPLTGRDTQYF
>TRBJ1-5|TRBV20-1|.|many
TGCAGTGCCATCCAGGGTCCTTATAGCAATCAGCCCCAGCATTTT
CSAIQGPYSNQPQHF
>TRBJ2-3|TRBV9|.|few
TGTGCCAGCAGCGTAAGTTCCATCGACACAGATACGCAGTATTTT
CASSVSSIDTDTQYF
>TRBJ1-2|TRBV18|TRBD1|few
TGTGCCAGCTCTCCGGACAGGGCAAACTATGGCTACACCTTC
CASSPDRANYGYTF
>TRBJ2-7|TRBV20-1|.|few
TGCAGTGCTAGCTTAGGTGGGGCCGCCTACGAGCAGTACTTC
CSASLGGAAYEQYF
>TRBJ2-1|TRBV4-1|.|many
TGCGCCAGCAGCCCGGGACTCCTGGGCAATGAGCAGTTCTTC
CASSPGLLGNEQFF
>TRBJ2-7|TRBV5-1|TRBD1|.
TGCGCCAGCAGCTTCGCGGGACAGGGAGGAAACGAGCAGTACTTC
CASSFAGQGGNEQYF
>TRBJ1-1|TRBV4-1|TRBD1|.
TGCGCCAGCAGCCAAGATCGACAGGGAGGGACTGAAGCTTTCTTT
CASSQDRQGGTEAFF